This TCR beta chain was obtained from a study of OX40 agonist ivuxolimab in advanced cancers. Study at large: Patients got intravenous ivuxolimab at 0.01 to 10 mg/kg every 2 weeks. Among those treated, three patients had partial responses, one with hepatocellular carcinoma and two with cutaneous melanoma.

Study findings and constraints: Not determined was the antigen specificity of the expanded peripheral T cells.

Germline V gene lookup returns CDR1 GTSNPN and CDR2 SVGIG (reference sequence). Deletions cut 2 bases from V and 0 bases from J, with 11 bases between. The CDR3 length is 15 residues. Data came from immunoSEQ multiplex PCR; TCRdb stores just in-frame clones and leaves some out. This table has roughly 35,000 clones, roughly 82% appearing once. About this clone itself: Its antigen is undetermined.

This TCR came from an adult with an advanced solid tumor such as melanoma, head and neck, liver or kidney cancer. The specimen was CD4+ or CD8+ T cells sorted from blood, collected in a trial of the OX40 agonist ivuxolimab. The rearrangement joins TRBV30 to TRBJ1-3; tentative D call: TRBD1 (6 bases). CDR3 residues: CAWSKKGVSGNTIYF. CDR3 coding DNA: TGTGCCTGGAGTAAGAAGGGGGTCTCTGGAAACACCATATATTTT.